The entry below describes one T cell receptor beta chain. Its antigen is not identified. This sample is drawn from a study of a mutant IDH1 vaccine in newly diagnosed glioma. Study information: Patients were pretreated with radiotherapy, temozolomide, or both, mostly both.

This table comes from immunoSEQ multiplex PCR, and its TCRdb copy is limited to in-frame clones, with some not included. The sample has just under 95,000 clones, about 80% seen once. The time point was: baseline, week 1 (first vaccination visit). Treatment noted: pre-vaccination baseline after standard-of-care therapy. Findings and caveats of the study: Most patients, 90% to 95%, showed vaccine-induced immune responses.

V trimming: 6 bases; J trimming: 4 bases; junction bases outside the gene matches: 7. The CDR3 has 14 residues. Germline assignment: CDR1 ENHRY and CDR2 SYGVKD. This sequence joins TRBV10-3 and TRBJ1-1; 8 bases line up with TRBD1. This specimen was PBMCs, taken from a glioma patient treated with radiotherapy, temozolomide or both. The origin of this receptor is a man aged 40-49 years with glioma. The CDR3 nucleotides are TGTGCCATCAGCCCTCAGGGGGCGCCCACTGAAGCTTTCTTT. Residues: CAISPQGAPTEAFF.